This T cell receptor beta chain originates from a study of blood T cell repertoires in COVID-19. Study-level background: COVID-19 samples collected from the United States, Italy and Spain covered acute and convalescent phases.

Methods used by the authors: Amplification of reference gene primers provided the estimated nucleated cell counts. Measured with immunoSEQ multiplex PCR; TCRdb has only the in-frame clones, and not every one. The V and J calls and clone size are taken from that table; D and trimming were inferred from the DNA. Found here are approximately 280,000 clones, about 89% of them singletons; the top ten hold approximately 4.6%. The CDR3 spans 17 residues. Trimming at V came to 1 base and at J to 7 bases, leaving 14 bases not matched to a gene. Germline loops: CDR1 LGHDT, CDR2 YNNKEL (reference sequence). The clonotype was recovered from a man between 40 and 49 years old with acute or convalescent COVID-19. This sequence joins TRBV3-1 (or the pseudogene TRBV3-2) and TRBJ1-2; 8 bases map to TRBD1. The sequenced sample was peripheral blood. CDR3 in DNA: TGTGCCAGCAGCCAAGGGACAGGGCACGTTATAGGAAGTGGCTACACCTTC. Translation gives CASSQGTGHVIGSGYTF.